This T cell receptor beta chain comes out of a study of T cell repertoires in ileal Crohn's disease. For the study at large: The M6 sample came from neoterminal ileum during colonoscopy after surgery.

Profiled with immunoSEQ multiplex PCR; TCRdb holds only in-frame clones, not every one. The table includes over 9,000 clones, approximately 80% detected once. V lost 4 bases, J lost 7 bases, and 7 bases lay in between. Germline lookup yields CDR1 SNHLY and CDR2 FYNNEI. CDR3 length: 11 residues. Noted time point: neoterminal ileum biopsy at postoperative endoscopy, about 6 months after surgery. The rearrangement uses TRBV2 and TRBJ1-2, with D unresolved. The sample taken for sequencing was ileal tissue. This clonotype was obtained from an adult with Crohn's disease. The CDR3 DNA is TGTGCCAGCAGTGTTGGGCTTGGCTACACCTTC. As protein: CASSVGLGYTF.